These T cell receptor beta chains were read from a single sample in a study of CD8+CD57+ T cells in acquired aplastic anemia. TCRdb ran MiXCR on the reads and lists one entry per CDR3 protein. The sample holds around 430,000 distinct CDR3 sequences, around a third seen once. Sequenced sample: sorted CD4+, CD8+, or CD8+CD57+ T cells (not recorded which) from PBMCs. All receptors come from a human donor with aplastic anemia. CDR3s include the opening cysteine and the closing phenylalanine or tryptophan. The D gene is left open where the match is weak. Clone size, where shown, is once, few, many, or a class for clones that have expanded.

len,v_gene,d_gene,abundance,j_gene,CDR3aa,CDR3nt
13,TRBV10-3,-,many,TRBJ2-5,CAISGDLKETQYF,TGTGCCATCAGTGGGGACTTGAAAGAGACCCAGTACTTC
16,TRBV20-1,TRBD2,many,TRBJ2-3,CSARVLTSGRTDTQYF,TGCAGTGCTAGAGTCCTCACTAGCGGTCGCACAGATACGCAGTATTTT
13,TRBV20-1,-,-,TRBJ2-7,CSASLGQSYEQYF,TGCAGTGCTAGCCTAGGACAGTCCTACGAGCAGTACTTC
15,TRBV7-2,TRBD1,-,TRBJ1-2,CASSRPDRGSYGYTF,TGTGCCAGCAGCCGCCCGGACAGGGGGTCCTATGGCTACACCTTC
19,TRBV7-2,-,once,TRBJ2-5,CASSLAAGATIGYQETQYF,TGTGCCAGCAGCTTAGCGGCGGGGGCGACCATTGGGTACCAAGAGACCCAGTACTTC
14,TRBV10-3,TRBD1,many,TRBJ1-1,CAISDGTALTEAFF,TGTGCCATCAGTGATGGGACAGCCCTCACTGAAGCTTTCTTT
16,TRBV2,TRBD1,few,TRBJ1-2,CASSEFSGQGVFGYTF,TGTGCCAGCAGTGAATTTTCTGGACAGGGGGTCTTTGGCTACACCTTC
13,TRBV20-1,-,few,TRBJ2-3,CSAIGVGTDTQYF,TGCAGTGCTATCGGGGTAGGCACAGATACGCAGTATTTT
13,TRBV7-9,-,many,TRBJ1-5,CASSYNPGEPQHF,TGTGCCAGCAGCTACAACCCGGGAGAGCCCCAGCATTTT
15,TRBV18,-,-,TRBJ1-5,CASSQGGNSNQPQHF,TGTGCCAGCTCACAAGGCGGGAATAGCAATCAGCCCCAGCATTTT
19,TRBV15,-,many,TRBJ1-2,CATSRDPPLINGTAYGYTF,TGTGCCACCAGCAGAGATCCCCCCCTTATCAACGGGACGGCTTATGGCTACACCTTC
15,TRBV7-7,TRBD1,few,TRBJ2-1,CASSPKTGSYNEQFF,TGTGCCAGCAGCCCAAAGACAGGGAGCTACAATGAGCAGTTCTTC
16,TRBV5-1,TRBD1,-,TRBJ2-5,CASSPGDRAIYTTQYF,TGCGCCAGCAGCCCGGGGGACAGGGCCATCTACACGACCCAGTACTTC
14,TRBV19,-,few,TRBJ1-5,CASSIGGRDQPQHF,TGTGCCAGTAGTATAGGGGGCAGGGATCAGCCCCAGCATTTT
12,TRBV12-5,-,-,TRBJ2-7,CASGPRTAEQYF,TGTGCTAGTGGTCCGAGGACAGCCGAGCAGTACTTC
15,TRBV2,-,-,TRBJ1-6,CASSLSTQVNSPLHF,TGTGCCAGCAGTTTATCGACCCAGGTTAATTCACCCCTCCACTTT
10,TRBV25-1,-,many,TRBJ1-5,CASSEQPQHF,TGTGCCAGCAGTGAACAGCCCCAGCATTTT
14,TRBV6-1,-,-,TRBJ2-7,CASLRQGPSYEQYF,TGTGCCAGCTTACGCCAGGGGCCTTCCTACGAGCAGTACTTC
19,TRBV14,TRBD1,-,TRBJ2-2,CASSQIRDRVLSNTGELFF,TGTGCCAGCAGCCAGATAAGAGACAGGGTACTCTCGAACACCGGGGAGCTGTTTTTT
12,TRBV12-3/TRBV12-4,-,-,TRBJ1-1,CASSLWNIEAFF,TGTGCCAGCAGTTTATGGAACATTGAAGCTTTCTTT
17,TRBV3-1,TRBD1,few,TRBJ1-3,CASSQAIDRGLRNTIYF,TGTGCCAGCAGCCAAGCGATCGACAGGGGGCTTAGAAACACCATATATTTT
14,TRBV2,-,many,TRBJ1-5,CASSEGISNQPQHF,TGTGCCAGCAGTGAAGGGATTAGCAATCAGCCCCAGCATTTT
14,TRBV5-5,-,-,TRBJ2-7,CASSFRGTTYEQYF,TGTGCCAGCAGCTTTCGAGGGACCACCTACGAGCAGTACTTC
13,TRBV7-9,-,many,TRBJ1-1,CASGKDGSTEAFF,TGTGCCAGCGGAAAGGACGGGAGCACTGAAGCTTTCTTT
16,TRBV19,TRBD1,once,TRBJ1-2,CASSPGQAAFNYGYTF,TGTGCCAGCAGCCCAGGACAGGCCGCTTTTAACTATGGCTACACCTTC
14,TRBV5-1,TRBD1,once,TRBJ1-1,CATGSTGMGTEASF,TGCGCCACGGGGTCGACAGGGATGGGAACTGAAGCTTCCTTT
12,TRBV19,-,many,TRBJ1-3,CASSPIRDTIYF,TGTGCCAGTAGCCCTATACGAGACACCATATATTTT
13,TRBV15,-,many,TRBJ1-2,CAIRGGTSYGYTF,TGTGCCATCAGAGGGGGGACATCCTATGGCTACACCTTC
15,TRBV9,-,-,TRBJ1-5,CASSVGGEYDQPQHF,TGTGCCAGCAGCGTAGGCGGGGAGTACGATCAGCCCCAGCATTTT
16,TRBV11-2,TRBD2,-,TRBJ2-3,CASSFYLAGPPDTQYF,TGTGCCAGCAGCTTCTATCTAGCGGGGCCGCCGGATACGCAGTATTTT
10,TRBV29-1,-,-,TRBJ2-1,CSGRVSEQFF,TGCAGCGGGAGGGTTAGTGAGCAGTTCTTC
14,TRBV2,-,many,TRBJ1-5,CASSEVVPNQPQHF,TGTGCCAGCAGTGAAGTCGTCCCTAATCAGCCCCAGCATTTT
17,TRBV24-1,-,many,TRBJ1-6,CATRYGDGSSYNSPLHF,TGTGCCACCAGGTATGGCGATGGGAGTTCCTATAATTCACCCCTCCACTTT
15,TRBV2,TRBD2,-,TRBJ2-3,CASSGGLTYTDTQYF,TGTGCCAGCAGCGGGGGACTAACCTACACAGATACGCAGTATTTT
15,TRBV12-3/TRBV12-4,TRBD1,-,TRBJ1-4,CASSSDRGFNEKLFF,TGTGCCAGCAGTAGCGACAGGGGCTTTAATGAAAAACTGTTTTTT
16,TRBV4-2,-,few,TRBJ1-4,CASSQVRGATNEKLFF,TGTGCCAGCAGCCAAGTCAGGGGAGCTACTAATGAAAAACTGTTTTTT
15,TRBV6-2/TRBV6-3,TRBD1,-,TRBJ1-2,CASRTSGQHSYGYTF,TGTGCCAGCAGGACTTCGGGACAGCACTCCTATGGCTACACCTTC
13,TRBV19,-,-,TRBJ2-5,CASSPGFQETQYF,TGTGCCAGTAGTCCAGGGTTCCAAGAGACCCAGTACTTC
13,TRBV2,-,many,TRBJ1-1,CASGWSGNTEAFF,TGTGCCAGCGGTTGGTCGGGAAACACTGAAGCTTTCTTT
14,TRBV28,-,few,TRBJ2-7,CASSLTTVVYEQYF,TGTGCCAGCAGCCTAACGACAGTAGTCTACGAGCAGTACTTC
12,TRBV30,-,-,TRBJ2-5,CAWVGSGETQYF,TGTGCCTGGGTAGGATCGGGAGAGACCCAGTACTTC
15,TRBV24-1,-,many,TRBJ2-1,CATSDSPGIGNEQFF,TGTGCCACCAGTGATTCACCGGGTATCGGAAATGAGCAGTTCTTC
15,TRBV20-1,-,few,TRBJ1-2,CSAPGEYPLTQGYTF,TGCAGTGCCCCAGGGGAATACCCTCTGACTCAGGGCTACACCTTC
14,TRBV10-3,-,many,TRBJ1-6,CASSGRVGSSPLHF,TGTGCCAGCAGTGGCAGGGTAGGCAGTTCACCCCTCCACTTT
13,TRBV10-3,-,many,TRBJ1-2,CASSLRGNYGYTF,TGTGCCAGCAGTTTGCGGGGAAACTATGGCTACACCTTC
14,TRBV7-2,TRBD1,few,TRBJ2-1,CASSKGQGAAEQFF,TGTGCCAGCAGCAAGGGACAGGGGGCCGCTGAGCAGTTCTTC
13,TRBV6-1,-,few,TRBJ1-3,CASSQAGRNTIYF,TGTGCCAGCAGTCAGGCCGGGCGAAACACCATATATTTT
11,TRBV20-1,-,-,TRBJ1-2,CGASTAYGYAF,TGCGGTGCTAGCACGGCTTATGGCTACGCCTTC
16,TRBV5-1,-,-,TRBJ1-1,CASSLGINGVWTEAFF,TGCGCCAGCAGCTTGGGGATTAATGGGGTATGGACTGAAGCTTTCTTT
10,TRBV28,-,-,TRBJ2-7,CASSFIEQYF,TGTGCCAGCAGTTTCATCGAGCAGTACTTC
14,TRBV10-1,-,many,TRBJ2-7,CASSRSRIAYEQYF,TGCGCCAGCTCCAGGTCCAGAATAGCCTACGAGCAGTACTTC
12,TRBV7-2,-,many,TRBJ2-1,CASGRLRDEQFF,TGTGCCAGCGGAAGATTGAGGGATGAGCAGTTCTTC
13,TRBV29-1,-,-,TRBJ1-2,CSVDDGGNYGYTF,TGCAGCGTTGATGATGGGGGAAACTATGGCTACACCTTC
18,TRBV5-4,TRBD2,-,TRBJ2-1,CASSSTFDAGGIYNEQSF,TGTGCCAGCAGCTCGACCTTCGACGCGGGAGGGATCTACAATGAGCAGTCCTTC
14,TRBV20-1,-,many,TRBJ1-5,CSARDRHSNQPQHF,TGCAGTGCTAGAGACAGACATAGCAATCAGCCCCAGCATTTT
15,TRBV15,-,many,TRBJ2-3,CATSRAPLEADTQYF,TGTGCCACCAGCAGAGCTCCCCTAGAGGCAGATACGCAGTATTTT
17,TRBV7-8,TRBD1,-,TRBJ1-4,CASSLVGGLGQGGKLFF,TGTGCCAGCAGCTTAGTAGGGGGCCTAGGACAGGGCGGAAAACTGTTTTTT
14,TRBV7-2,-,many,TRBJ1-5,CASSFDSPNQPQHF,TGTGCCAGCAGCTTTGACAGCCCTAATCAGCCCCAGCATTTT